This TCR beta chain is from a study of a mutant IDH1 vaccine in newly diagnosed glioma. With regard to this clone: What it binds is unknown.

Method: immunoSEQ multiplex PCR; TCRdb's copy keeps in-frame clones and lacks some. The profile shows about 35,000 clones, approximately 86% of them singletons. Findings and caveats of the study: Vaccine-induced immune responses occurred in over 80% of patients.

Time point reported: baseline, week 1 (first vaccination visit). As for treatment: pre-vaccination baseline after standard-of-care therapy. This CDR3 is 13 amino acids long. CDR1 is MNHNS, CDR2 SASEGT, per germline. With 7 bases removed from V and 7 bases from J, the gap between germline ends came to 16 bases. The receptor comes from a woman aged 40-49 years with glioma. The chain links TRBV6-1 to TRBJ1-1; D uncertain. Material: PBMCs, obtained from a glioma patient treated with radiotherapy, temozolomide or both. The CDR3 DNA is TGTGCCAGCACCCCATGGCCAACGAGTGAAGCTTTCTTT. This sequence encodes CASTPWPTSEAFF.